These T cell receptor beta chains were read from a single sample in a study of shared clonotypes between healthy human individuals. The method was immunoSEQ multiplex PCR; TCRdb's version includes in-frame clones alone and lacks a portion of them. Here the sample spans 2.5 million or so clones, 85% to 95% being singletons. The source material was naive CD4+ T cells sorted from blood. Every receptor here comes from a young man in good health. The CDR3 runs from the conserved cysteine through the conserved F or W.

>TRBV7-7
CASSLKRNRESNQPQHF
>TRBV7-9
CASSLEARLRGTDTQYF
>TRBV4-1
CASSQEGAGTDTQYF
>TRBV5-1
CASSFSQGLDYYEQYF
>TRBV9
CASSVGLAGTQETQYF
>TRBV18
CASSGTGDQPQHF
>TRBV7-2
CASSSRTGVDTGELFF
>TRBV5-8
CASSLITQVIYSNQPQHF
>TRBV10-1
CASSAYLGTAYNEQFF
>TRBV5-1
CASSLALRVQETQYF
>TRBV11-2
CASSLIQETQYF
>TRBV7-3
CASSLGGTPNYGYTF
>TRBV27
CASRSGQINQPQHF
>TRBV5-1
CASSLLLDNTGELFF
>TRBV2
CASSEETVGSGNTIYF
>TRBV6-6
CASSAPLVTDTQYF